The 10 T cell receptor beta chains reported below all come from one sample, sequenced in a study of identical twins. MiXCR was run by TCRdb on the 5' RACE reads, yielding one entry per CDR3 protein. Found here are around 470,000 distinct CDR3 sequences, 14% of them singletons; the top ten hold more than 0.5%. These data also featured in a second study, about yellow fever vaccine responses in identical twins.

What was sequenced was CD4+ T cells sorted from blood. The receptors here all came from a woman aged 18-29 years in good health.

This clonotype was counted a few times. The chain couples TRBV29-1 to TRBJ2-5; unclear D gene. Germline V lookup: CDR1 SQVTM, CDR2 ANQGSEA. The CDR3 loop spans 11 amino acids. Trimming stripped 3 bases from V and 3 bases from J, with 5 bases between. This chain's CDR3 is CSVDQKETQYF. The CDR3 bases are TGCAGCGTTGATCAGAAAGAGACCCAGTACTTC.

The chain recombines TRBV5-1 with TRBJ2-7, with 7 bases identical to TRBD1. The CDR3 has 16 amino acids. V was pared by 0 bases and J by 2 bases, with 8 bases of the junction left unmatched. The V gene's germline CDR1 is SGHRS and CDR2 YFSETQ. The CDR3 DNA sequence: TGCGCCAGCAGCTTGGCCAGGCCAGGGGGAACCTACGAGCAGTACTTC. Translation gives CASSLARPGGTYEQYF.

The chain employs TRBV24-1 and TRBJ2-1, with 8 bases that match TRBD2. Germline loops: CDR1 KGHDR, CDR2 SFDVKD. V was clipped by 1 base and J by 0 bases; unmatched bases: 1. The CDR3 has 16 residues. CDR3 residues: CATSDFLAGSYNEQFF. Here the CDR3 DNA reads TGTGCCACCAGTGATTTCCTAGCGGGCTCCTACAATGAGCAGTTCTTC.

This clonotype was found many times. A read error may produce the germline difference seen at one junction end. J is TRBJ2-2 and V is TRBV6-2 or TRBV6-3; the D is unclear. This CDR3 has 12 residues. The germline V gene has CDR1 MNHEY and CDR2 SVGEGT. In nucleotides, the CDR3 is TGCGCCAGCAGCAGGAACACCGGGGAGCTGTTTTTT. Residues: CASSRNTGELFF.

The chain is built from TRBV3-1 and TRBJ2-5, with a weak D call TRBD1 (6 bases). The germline V gene encodes CDR1 LGHDT and CDR2 YNNKEL (reference sequence). The CDR3 sequence is 16 residues long. V gave up 0 bases and J gave up 5 bases, with 16 bases separating them. The CDR3 DNA sequence: TGTGCCAGCAGCCAAGATTTGGGACAAGGTTGGGAGACCCAGTACTTC. This gives the protein CASSQDLGQGWETQYF.

The gene calls are TRBV6-5 and TRBJ2-7; 7 bases agree with TRBD2. The CDR3 totals 12 residues. Germline V gene lookup returns CDR1 MNHEY and CDR2 SVGAGI. CDR3 bases: TGTGCAAGGGAGGGTGGATCCTACGAGCAGTACTTC. Residues: CAREGGSYEQYF.

At least ten counts were recorded for this clonotype. The chain is built from TRBV12-3 or TRBV12-4 and TRBJ2-1, with TRBD1 identical over 8 bases. This CDR3 has 14 residues. Trimming took 6 bases from V and 4 from J; bases not matched to a gene: 5. CDR3 sequence (DNA): TGTGCCAGCAGGGGACAGGAGACTTACAATGAGCAGTTCTTC. Encoded protein: CASRGQETYNEQFF.

In DNA form, the CDR3 reads TGTGCCAGCAGCTTAAAGTCCATTGCCGACCCTACAGATACGCAGTATTTT. Protein product: CASSLKSIADPTDTQYF. The chain links TRBV7-9 to TRBJ2-3; D is unclear. The CDR3 contains 17 residues. The germline V gene has CDR1 SEHNR and CDR2 FQNEAQ (reference sequence). V was cut by 2 bases and J by 3 bases, with 18 bases left in between.

CDR3 bases: TGTGCCAGCAGCTTAGGGACAAGCGGGGGCTACACCTTC. Encoded protein: CASSLGTSGGYTF. This chain uses TRBV7-9 with TRBJ1-2; tentatively, D is TRBD1 (5 bases). The CDR3 is 13 amino acids. Deletions cut 1 base from V and 8 bases from J, with 11 bases between. The germline V gene encodes CDR1 SEHNR and CDR2 FQNEAQ (reference sequence).

There are many counts of this clonotype. The chain combines TRBV25-1 with TRBJ2-1; 7 nucleotides align to TRBD2. The CDR3 spans 15 residues. Per the germline V gene, CDR1 is MGHDK and CDR2 is SYGVNS. V was clipped by 6 bases and J by 4 bases; unmatched bases: 9. Here the CDR3 DNA reads TGTGCCAGCAGCGATGAAGGGGAGGGATACAATGAGCAGTTCTTC. It specifies CASSDEGEGYNEQFF.